This T cell receptor (beta chain) was observed in a study of OX40 agonist ivuxolimab in advanced cancers. J lost 4 bases, V lost 3 bases, and 7 bases had no gene match. CDR3 size: 15 residues. Germline V CDR1 and CDR2: KGHSH, LQKENI. Libraries were prepared by immunoSEQ multiplex PCR; TCRdb keeps only in-frame clonotypes and omits some of them. Found here are more than 100,000 clones, approximately 90% of them singletons; the top ten hold roughly 0.99%. The specimen was CD4+ or CD8+ T cells sorted from blood, collected in a trial of the OX40 agonist ivuxolimab. This TCR was sampled from an adult with an advanced solid tumor such as melanoma, head and neck, liver or kidney cancer. The chain combines TRBV18 with TRBJ2-5; 8 bases are shared with TRBD1. The CDR3 coding sequence is TGTGCCAGCTCACCCCAGACAGGGGTGGCAGAGACCCAGTACTTC. Its protein is CASSPQTGVAETQYF.